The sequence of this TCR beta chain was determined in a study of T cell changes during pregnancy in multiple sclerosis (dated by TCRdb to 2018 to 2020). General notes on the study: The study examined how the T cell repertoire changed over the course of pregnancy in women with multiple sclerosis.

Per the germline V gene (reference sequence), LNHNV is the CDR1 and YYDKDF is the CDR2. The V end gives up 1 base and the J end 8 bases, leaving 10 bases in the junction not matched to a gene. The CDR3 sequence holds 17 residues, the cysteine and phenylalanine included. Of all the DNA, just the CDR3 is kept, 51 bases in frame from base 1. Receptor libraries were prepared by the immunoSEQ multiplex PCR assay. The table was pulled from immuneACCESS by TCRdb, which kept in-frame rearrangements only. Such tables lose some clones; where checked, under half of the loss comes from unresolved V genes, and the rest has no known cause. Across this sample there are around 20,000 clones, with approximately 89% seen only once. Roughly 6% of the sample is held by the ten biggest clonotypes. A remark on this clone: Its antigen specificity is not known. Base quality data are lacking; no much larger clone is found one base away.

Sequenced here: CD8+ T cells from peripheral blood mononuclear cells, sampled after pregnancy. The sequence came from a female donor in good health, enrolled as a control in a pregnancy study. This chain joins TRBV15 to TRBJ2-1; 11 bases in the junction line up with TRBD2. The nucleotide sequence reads TGTGCCACCAGCAGAGGTGCCGGGACTAGCGGTGGGGATGAGCAGTTCTTC. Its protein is CATSRGAGTSGGDEQFF.